This is a list of T cell receptor beta chains from one sample in a study of spatial heterogeneity in lung cancer. MiXCR, applied by TCRdb to the 5' RACE reads, yields one record per CDR3 protein. This table has 95,000 to 130,000 distinct CDR3 sequences, 9.5% to 15% appearing once. The sequences come from PBMCs, collected at follow-up. The receptors shown here come from a male donor with early-stage non-small cell lung cancer. The CDR3 runs from the conserved cysteine through the conserved F or W. A D gene is named only where the DNA matches it firmly. A clone size is listed for some rows: how often the clone was seen (once, few, many), or a class if it is expanded.

CDR3: CASTQTTVSYTF
DNA: TGTGCCAGCACCCAGACAACAGTTAGCTACACCTTC
V: TRBV12-3/TRBV12-4
size: -
J: TRBJ1-2
D: -

CDR3: CSARDPTGSYSNQPQHF
DNA: TGCAGTGCTAGAGATCCCACAGGGTCCTATAGCAATCAGCCCCAGCATTTT
V: TRBV20-1
size: many
J: TRBJ1-5
D: -

CDR3: CASSSTGTYEQYF
DNA: TGTGCCAGCAGCTCCACGGGTACCTACGAGCAGTACTTC
V: TRBV7-2
size: few
J: TRBJ2-7
D: -

CDR3: CASSIVPETQYF
DNA: TGTGCCAGTAGTATAGTCCCAGAGACCCAGTACTTC
V: TRBV19
size: few
J: TRBJ2-5
D: -

CDR3: CSVASGGNTDTQYF
DNA: TGCAGCGTTGCTTCAGGGGGCAACACAGATACGCAGTATTTT
V: TRBV29-1
size: many
J: TRBJ2-3
D: TRBD1

CDR3: CASSPGLQETQYF
DNA: TGTGCCAGCAGCCCGGGATTGCAAGAGACCCAGTACTTC
V: TRBV7-2
size: -
J: TRBJ2-5
D: -

CDR3: CASSQEMARPYF
DNA: TGTGCCAGCAGCCAAGAAATGGCTAGGCCGTACTTC
V: TRBV3-1
size: few
J: TRBJ2-4
D: -

CDR3: CSVGSSSGGVSTDTQYF
DNA: TGCAGCGTTGGCTCGTCTAGCGGGGGCGTTAGCACAGATACGCAGTATTTT
V: TRBV29-1
size: -
J: TRBJ2-3
D: TRBD2

CDR3: CASRQPTRLETQYF
DNA: TGTGCCAGCAGGCAACCGACTAGATTAGAGACCCAGTACTTC
V: TRBV2
size: many
J: TRBJ2-5
D: -

CDR3: CASSYREETQYF
DNA: TGTGCCAGCAGTTATAGGGAAGAGACCCAGTATTTC
V: TRBV6-6
size: -
J: TRBJ2-5
D: -

CDR3: CSARPGQPETQYF
DNA: TGCAGTGCCAGACCTGGGCAACCAGAGACCCAGTACTTC
V: TRBV20-1
size: -
J: TRBJ2-5
D: -

CDR3: CSASRGYEQFF
DNA: TGCAGTGCTAGTAGGGGCTATGAGCAGTTCTTC
V: TRBV20-1
size: many
J: TRBJ2-1
D: -

CDR3: CASSFPGGEQYF
DNA: TGTGCCAGCAGTTTCCCAGGGGGCGAGCAGTACTTC
V: TRBV27
size: many
J: TRBJ2-7
D: TRBD1

CDR3: CASSGLSAHRDTEAFF
DNA: TGCGCCAGCAGTGGTTTATCAGCCCATAGGGACACTGAAGCTTTCTTT
V: TRBV10-2
size: few
J: TRBJ1-1
D: -

CDR3: CSVEGETYEQYF
DNA: TGCAGCGTTGAGGGGGAAACCTACGAGCAGTACTTC
V: TRBV29-1
size: -
J: TRBJ2-7
D: -

CDR3: CASSQDLKTQYF
DNA: TGTGCCAGCAGCCAAGATTTGAAGACCCAGTACTTC
V: TRBV4-2
size: many
J: TRBJ2-5
D: -

CDR3: CSPRVRDTQYF
DNA: TGCAGCCCCCGTGTCAGAGATACGCAGTATTTT
V: TRBV29-1
size: few
J: TRBJ2-3
D: -

CDR3: CASSLAADQETQYF
DNA: TGTGCCAGCAGCTTAGCGGCGGACCAAGAGACCCAGTACTTC
V: TRBV7-9
size: many
J: TRBJ2-5
D: -

CDR3: CASRLELEARQPQHF
DNA: TGCGCCAGCAGACTTGAATTAGAGGCTCGGCAGCCCCAGCATTTT
V: TRBV5-1
size: many
J: TRBJ1-5
D: -

CDR3: CAISPTGSSGNTIYF
DNA: TGTGCCATCAGTCCGACAGGGAGCTCTGGAAACACCATATATTTT
V: TRBV10-3
size: few
J: TRBJ1-3
D: TRBD1

CDR3: CASSRVPRAYEQYF
DNA: TGCGCCAGCAGCCGAGTACCTAGAGCCTACGAGCAGTACTTC
V: TRBV4-1
size: many
J: TRBJ2-7
D: -

CDR3: CIARGTSDVNEQFF
DNA: TGCATTGCCCGCGGGACTAGCGACGTAAATGAGCAGTTCTTC
V: TRBV20-1
size: once
J: TRBJ2-1
D: TRBD2

CDR3: CATSGGVPTQYF
DNA: TGTGCCACCAGCGGGGGGGTTCCTACGCAGTATTTT
V: TRBV15
size: many
J: TRBJ2-3
D: TRBD2

CDR3: CAIRARDPTGYTF
DNA: TGTGCCATTCGAGCCAGGGACCCAACTGGGTACACCTTC
V: TRBV10-3
size: few
J: TRBJ1-2
D: -

CDR3: CASSPRRLSYNEQFF
DNA: TGTGCCAGCAGCCCGCGCAGGCTCTCCTACAATGAGCAGTTCTTC
V: TRBV12-3/TRBV12-4
size: -
J: TRBJ2-1
D: -

CDR3: CASSGVLNTEAFF
DNA: TGTGCCAGCAGCGGGGTCTTGAACACTGAAGCTTTCTTT
V: TRBV28
size: -
J: TRBJ1-1
D: -

CDR3: CASRTGPRNQPQHF
DNA: TGTGCCAGCAGAACAGGGCCCCGCAATCAGCCCCAGCATTTT
V: TRBV2
size: -
J: TRBJ1-5
D: -

CDR3: CASSEIVDKAFF
DNA: TGTGCCAGCAGTGAAATTGTAGATAAAGCTTTCTTT
V: TRBV6-1
size: -
J: TRBJ1-1
D: -

CDR3: CASRPVGQGDQPQHF
DNA: TGTGCCAGCAGGCCCGTTGGACAGGGGGATCAGCCCCAGCATTTT
V: TRBV6-2/TRBV6-3
size: few
J: TRBJ1-5
D: TRBD1

CDR3: CASSYSGFYETQYF
DNA: TGTGCCAGCAGTTATTCGGGCTTTTACGAGACCCAGTACTTC
V: TRBV27
size: many
J: TRBJ2-5
D: -

CDR3: CASSSDRGGGELFF
DNA: TGTGCCAGCAGTTCGGACAGGGGTGGCGGGGAGCTGTTTTTT
V: TRBV28
size: -
J: TRBJ2-2
D: TRBD1

CDR3: CATSGTSGGWGETQYF
DNA: TGTGCCACCAGTGGGACTAGCGGGGGTTGGGGAGAGACCCAGTACTTC
V: TRBV15
size: -
J: TRBJ2-5
D: TRBD2

CDR3: CASSAQMTGSYEQYF
DNA: TGTGCCAGCAGTGCCCAGATGACGGGTTCCTACGAGCAGTACTTC
V: TRBV28
size: few
J: TRBJ2-7
D: -

CDR3: CASSLLGGGTEAFF
DNA: TGTGCCAGCAGCTTACTGGGGGGAGGCACTGAAGCTTTCTTT
V: TRBV11-3
size: many
J: TRBJ1-1
D: -

CDR3: CASLRDPNEKLFF
DNA: TGTGCCAGCTTAAGGGACCCTAATGAAAAACTGTTTTTT
V: TRBV18
size: few
J: TRBJ1-4
D: -

CDR3: CASSHWVGNTGELFF
DNA: TGTGCCAGCAGCCACTGGGTCGGGAACACCGGGGAGCTGTTTTTT
V: TRBV6-5
size: many
J: TRBJ2-2
D: -

CDR3: CASSLEIGTVAQYF
DNA: TGTGCCAGCAGTTTAGAAATAGGGACAGTCGCCCAGTACTTC
V: TRBV12-3/TRBV12-4
size: -
J: TRBJ2-5
D: TRBD1

CDR3: CASSIAPTRNQPQHF
DNA: TGTGCCAGTAGTATAGCCCCCACACGCAATCAGCCCCAGCATTTT
V: TRBV19
size: few
J: TRBJ1-5
D: -

CDR3: CASSWVSSSYNEQFF
DNA: TGCGCCAGCAGCTGGGTGTCGAGCTCCTACAATGAGCAGTTCTTC
V: TRBV5-1
size: few
J: TRBJ2-1
D: -

CDR3: CASSVVGKTGNNQPQHF
DNA: TGTGCCAGCAGCGTTGTCGGAAAGACAGGGAACAATCAGCCCCAGCATTTT
V: TRBV9
size: many
J: TRBJ1-5
D: TRBD1

CDR3: CASSWEENTIYF
DNA: TGTGCCAGCAGTTGGGAGGAAAACACCATATATTTT
V: TRBV28
size: many
J: TRBJ1-3
D: -

CDR3: CASSYSIGTYGYTF
DNA: TGTGCCAGCAGTTACTCGATAGGGACCTATGGCTACACCTTC
V: TRBV6-5
size: few
J: TRBJ1-2
D: -

CDR3: CASSSGTAIFTDTQYF
DNA: TGTGCCAGCAGTTCGGGGACAGCCATCTTCACAGATACGCAGTATTTT
V: TRBV12-3/TRBV12-4
size: many
J: TRBJ2-3
D: TRBD1

CDR3: CASRSRQGAGSVTEAFF
DNA: TGTGCCAGCAGATCCAGACAGGGGGCGGGTTCCGTAACTGAAGCTTTCTTT
V: TRBV6-5
size: many
J: TRBJ1-1
D: TRBD1

CDR3: CASSQARTDTYEQYF
DNA: TGTGCCAGTTCCCAGGCCAGGACAGACACCTACGAGCAGTACTTC
V: TRBV4-2
size: -
J: TRBJ2-7
D: -

CDR3: CASSLETSVSTGELFF
DNA: TGCGCCAGCAGCTTGGAGACTAGCGTTTCTACCGGGGAGCTGTTTTTT
V: TRBV5-1
size: many
J: TRBJ2-2
D: TRBD2

CDR3: CASSSDTRQKQYF
DNA: TGTGCCAGCAGTTCAGACACACGTCAGAAGCAGTACTTC
V: TRBV27
size: -
J: TRBJ2-7
D: -